Listed here is a single T cell receptor (beta chain). Its antigen is currently unknown. TCRdb reprocessed the 5' RACE reads with MiXCR, giving one entry per CDR3 protein. Of around 530,000 distinct CDR3 sequences detected, over 12% appear once; the ten largest clones hold more than 0.4%. The sample is drawn from a study of identical twins. Whole-study results and caveats: In beta out-of-frame sequences, the excess sharing between twins was weaker.

V was cut by 4 bases and J by 0 bases, with 13 bases left in between. CDR3 length: 15 residues. CDR1 and CDR2 from the germline V gene are SGHKS and YYEKEE (reference sequence). The data also belong to a second study, concerning yellow fever vaccine responses in identical twins.

The sequenced sample consisted of CD4+ T cells sorted from blood. This clonotype was obtained from a woman in her late teens or twenties in good health. This chain links TRBV5-5 with TRBJ1-2, with a possible D match to TRBD1 (5 bases). CDR3 sequence reads: CASSLGRGSNYGYTF. CDR3 coding DNA: TGTGCCAGCAGCCTGGGTCGGGGGTCTAACTATGGCTACACCTTC.